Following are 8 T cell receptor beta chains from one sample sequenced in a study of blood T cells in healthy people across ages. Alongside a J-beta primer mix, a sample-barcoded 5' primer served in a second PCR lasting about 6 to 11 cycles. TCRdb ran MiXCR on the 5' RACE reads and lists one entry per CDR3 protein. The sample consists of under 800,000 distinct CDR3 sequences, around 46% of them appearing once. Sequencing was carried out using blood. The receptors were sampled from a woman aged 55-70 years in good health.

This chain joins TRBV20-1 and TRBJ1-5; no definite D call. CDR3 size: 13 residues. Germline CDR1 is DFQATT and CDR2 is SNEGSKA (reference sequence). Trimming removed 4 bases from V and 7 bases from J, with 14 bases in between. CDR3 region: CSAMATYKQPQHF. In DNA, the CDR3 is TGCAGTGCTATGGCCACATATAAACAGCCCCAGCATTTT.

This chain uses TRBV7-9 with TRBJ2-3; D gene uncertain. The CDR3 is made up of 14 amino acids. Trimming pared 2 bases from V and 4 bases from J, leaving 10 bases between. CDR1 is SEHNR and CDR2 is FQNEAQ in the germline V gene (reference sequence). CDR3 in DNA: TGTGCCAGCAGCTTAAGGCCTTATCCAGATACGCAGTATTTT. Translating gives CASSLRPYPDTQYF.

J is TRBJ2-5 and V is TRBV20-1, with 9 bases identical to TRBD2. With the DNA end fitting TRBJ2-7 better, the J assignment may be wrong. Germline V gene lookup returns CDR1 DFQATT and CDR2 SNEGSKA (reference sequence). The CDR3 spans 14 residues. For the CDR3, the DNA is TGCAGTGCTAGAGAACTAGCGGGCACCTACGAGCAGTACTTC. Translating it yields CSARELAGTYEQYF.

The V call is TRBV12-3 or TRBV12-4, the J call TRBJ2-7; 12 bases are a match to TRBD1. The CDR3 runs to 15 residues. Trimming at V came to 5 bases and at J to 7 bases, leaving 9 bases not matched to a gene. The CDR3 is CASSQGTGGWGEQYF. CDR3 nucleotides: TGTGCCAGCAGTCAAGGGACAGGGGGCTGGGGTGAGCAGTACTTC.

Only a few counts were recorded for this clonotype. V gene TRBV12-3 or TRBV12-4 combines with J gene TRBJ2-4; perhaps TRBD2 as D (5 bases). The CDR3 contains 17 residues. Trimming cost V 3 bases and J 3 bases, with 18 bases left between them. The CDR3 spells CASSFGQIDYGKNIQYF. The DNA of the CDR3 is TGTGCCAGCAGTTTCGGGCAGATTGACTATGGCAAAAACATTCAGTACTTC.

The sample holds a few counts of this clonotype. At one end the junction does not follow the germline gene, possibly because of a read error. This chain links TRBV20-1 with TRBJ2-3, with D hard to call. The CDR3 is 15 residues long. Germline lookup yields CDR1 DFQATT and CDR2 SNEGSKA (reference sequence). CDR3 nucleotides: TGCAGTGCTGGAGACCTTCCCGCTAGCACAGATACGCAGTATTTT. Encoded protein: CSAGDLPASTDTQYF.

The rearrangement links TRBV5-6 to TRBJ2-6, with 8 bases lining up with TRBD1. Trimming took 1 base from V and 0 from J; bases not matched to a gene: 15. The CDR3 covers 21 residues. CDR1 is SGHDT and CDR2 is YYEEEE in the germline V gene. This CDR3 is CASSLPGQENLLPSGANVLTF. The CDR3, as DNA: TGTGCCAGCAGCTTGCCGGGACAGGAGAACCTACTTCCCTCTGGGGCCAACGTCCTGACTTTC.

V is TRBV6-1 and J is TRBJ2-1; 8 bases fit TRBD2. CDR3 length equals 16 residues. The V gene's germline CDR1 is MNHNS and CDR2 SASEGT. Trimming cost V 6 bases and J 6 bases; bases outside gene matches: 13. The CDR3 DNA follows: TGTGCCAGCAGCACACAGGTGGGCGGGAGGCTCAATGAGCAGTTCTTC. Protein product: CASSTQVGGRLNEQFF.